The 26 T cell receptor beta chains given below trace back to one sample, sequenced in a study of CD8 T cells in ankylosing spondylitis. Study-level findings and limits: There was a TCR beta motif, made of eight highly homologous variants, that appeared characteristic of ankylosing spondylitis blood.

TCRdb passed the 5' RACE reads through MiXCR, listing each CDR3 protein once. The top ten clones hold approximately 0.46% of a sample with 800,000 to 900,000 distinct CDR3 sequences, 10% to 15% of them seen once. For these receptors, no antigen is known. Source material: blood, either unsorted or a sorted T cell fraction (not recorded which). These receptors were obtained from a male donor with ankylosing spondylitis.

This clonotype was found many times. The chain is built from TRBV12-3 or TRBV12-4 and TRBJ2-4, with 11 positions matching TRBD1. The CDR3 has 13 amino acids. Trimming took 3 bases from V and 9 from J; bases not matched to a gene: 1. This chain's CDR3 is CASSLGQGVIQYF. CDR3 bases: TGTGCCAGCAGTTTGGGACAGGGGGTCATTCAGTACTTC.

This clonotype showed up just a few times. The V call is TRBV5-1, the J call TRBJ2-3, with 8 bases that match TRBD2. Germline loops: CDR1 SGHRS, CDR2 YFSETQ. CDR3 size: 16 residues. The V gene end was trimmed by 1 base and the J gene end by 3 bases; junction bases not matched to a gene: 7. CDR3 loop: CASSLMLAGGTDTQYF. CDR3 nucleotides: TGCGCCAGCAGCTTGATGCTAGCGGGCGGGACAGATACGCAGTATTTT. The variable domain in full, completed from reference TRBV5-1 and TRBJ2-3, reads KAGVTQTPRYLIKTRGQQVTLSCSPISGHRSVSWYQQTPGQGLQFLFEYFSETQRNKGNFPGRFSGRQFSNSRSEMNVSTLELGDSALYLCASSLMLAGGTDTQYFGPGTRLTVL.

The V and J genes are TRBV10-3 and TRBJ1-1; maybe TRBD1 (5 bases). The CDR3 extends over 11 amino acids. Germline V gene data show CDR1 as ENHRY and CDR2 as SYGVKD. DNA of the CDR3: TGTGCAACAAGCGCAGGGCCCCAAGCTTTCTTT. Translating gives CATSAGPQAFF.

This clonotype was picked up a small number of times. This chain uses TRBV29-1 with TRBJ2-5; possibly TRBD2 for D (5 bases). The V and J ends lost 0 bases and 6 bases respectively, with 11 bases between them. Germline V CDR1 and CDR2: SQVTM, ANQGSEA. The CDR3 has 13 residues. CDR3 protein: CSVEDGGSQTQYF. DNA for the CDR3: TGCAGCGTTGAAGATGGAGGCAGCCAGACCCAGTACTTC.

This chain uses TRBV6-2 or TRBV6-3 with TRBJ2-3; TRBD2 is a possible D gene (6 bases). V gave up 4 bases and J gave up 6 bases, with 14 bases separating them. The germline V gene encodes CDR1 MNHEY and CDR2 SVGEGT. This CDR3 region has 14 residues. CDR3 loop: CASSSWTTTDTQYF. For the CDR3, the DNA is TGTGCCAGCAGTTCCTGGACTACCACGGATACGCAGTATTTT.

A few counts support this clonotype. This chain's CDR3 is CSALHAFQETQYF. CDR3 in DNA: TGCAGCGCATTACACGCATTCCAAGAGACCCAGTACTTC. J is TRBJ2-5 and V is TRBV29-1; unclear D gene. The CDR3 spans 13 residues. Trimming took 7 bases from V and 1 from J, leaving 13 bases between them. CDR1 is SQVTM and CDR2 is ANQGSEA in the germline V gene.

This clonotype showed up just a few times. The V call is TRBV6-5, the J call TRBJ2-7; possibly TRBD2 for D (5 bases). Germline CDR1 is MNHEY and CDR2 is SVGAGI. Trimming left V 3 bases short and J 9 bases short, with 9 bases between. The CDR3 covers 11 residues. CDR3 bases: TGTGCCAGCAGTTATTCGAGGGTGCAGTACTTC. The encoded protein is CASSYSRVQYF.

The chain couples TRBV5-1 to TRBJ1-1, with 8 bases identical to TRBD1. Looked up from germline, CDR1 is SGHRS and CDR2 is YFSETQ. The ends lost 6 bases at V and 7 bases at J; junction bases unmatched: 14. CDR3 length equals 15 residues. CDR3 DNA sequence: TGCGCCAGCACCTCGGGACAGGCTGTAGCAATTGAAGCTTTCTTT. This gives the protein CASTSGQAVAIEAFF.

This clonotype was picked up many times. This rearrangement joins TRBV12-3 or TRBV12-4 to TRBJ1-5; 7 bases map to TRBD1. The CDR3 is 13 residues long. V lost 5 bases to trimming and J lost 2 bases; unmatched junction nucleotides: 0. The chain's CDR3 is CASSGTGNQPQHF. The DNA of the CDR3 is TGTGCCAGCAGTGGGACAGGCAATCAGCCCCAGCATTTT.

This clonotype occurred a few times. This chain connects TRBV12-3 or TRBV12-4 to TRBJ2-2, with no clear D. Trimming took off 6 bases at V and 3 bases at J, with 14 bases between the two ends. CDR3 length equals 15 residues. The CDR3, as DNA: TGTGCCAGCAGCAATTCCGGAACTGACACCGGGGAGCTGTTTTTT. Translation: CASSNSGTDTGELFF.

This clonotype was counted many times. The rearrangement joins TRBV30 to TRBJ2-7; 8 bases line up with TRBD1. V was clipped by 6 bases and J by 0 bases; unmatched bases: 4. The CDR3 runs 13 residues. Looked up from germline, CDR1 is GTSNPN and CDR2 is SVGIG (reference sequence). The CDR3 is CACAGQDSYEQYF. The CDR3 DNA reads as TGTGCCTGCGCGGGACAGGACTCCTACGAGCAGTACTTC.

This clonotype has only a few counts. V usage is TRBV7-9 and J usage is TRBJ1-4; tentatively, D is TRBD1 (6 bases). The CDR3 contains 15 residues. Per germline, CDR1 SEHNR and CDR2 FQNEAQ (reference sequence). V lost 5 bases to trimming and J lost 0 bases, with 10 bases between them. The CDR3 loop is CASSLGGSTNEKLFF. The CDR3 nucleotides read TGTGCCAGCAGCCTAGGGGGATCAACTAATGAAAAACTGTTTTTT.

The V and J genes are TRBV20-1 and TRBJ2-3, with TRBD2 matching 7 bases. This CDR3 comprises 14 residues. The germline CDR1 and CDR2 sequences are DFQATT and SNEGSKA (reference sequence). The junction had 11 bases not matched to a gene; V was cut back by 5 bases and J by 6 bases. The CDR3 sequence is CSAQRDLPVDTQYF. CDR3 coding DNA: TGCAGTGCTCAGCGGGACCTCCCGGTGGATACGCAGTATTTT.

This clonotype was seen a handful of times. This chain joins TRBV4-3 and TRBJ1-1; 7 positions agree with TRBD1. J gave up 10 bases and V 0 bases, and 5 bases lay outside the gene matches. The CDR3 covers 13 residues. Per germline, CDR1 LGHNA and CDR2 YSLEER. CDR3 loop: CASSQDIRGRAFF. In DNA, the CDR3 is TGCGCCAGCAGCCAAGATATAAGGGGGCGAGCTTTCTTT.

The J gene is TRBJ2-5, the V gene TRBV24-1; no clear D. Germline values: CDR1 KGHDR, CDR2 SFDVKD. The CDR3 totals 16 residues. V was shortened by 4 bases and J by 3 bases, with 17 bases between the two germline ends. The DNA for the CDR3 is TGTGCCACCAGTGAGGCCGAACCGAGACCGAAAGAGACCCAGTACTTC. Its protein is CATSEAEPRPKETQYF.

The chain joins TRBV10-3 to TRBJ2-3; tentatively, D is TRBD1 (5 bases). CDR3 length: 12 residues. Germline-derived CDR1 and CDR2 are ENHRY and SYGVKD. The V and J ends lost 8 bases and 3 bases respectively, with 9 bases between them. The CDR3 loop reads CAIGANTDTQYF. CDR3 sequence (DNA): TGTGCCATCGGGGCGAATACAGATACGCAGTATTTT.

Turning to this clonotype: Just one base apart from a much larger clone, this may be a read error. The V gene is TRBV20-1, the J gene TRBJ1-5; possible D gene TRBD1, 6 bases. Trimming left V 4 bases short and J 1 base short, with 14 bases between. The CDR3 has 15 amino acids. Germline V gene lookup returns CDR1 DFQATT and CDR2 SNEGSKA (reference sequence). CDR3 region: CSATPRGDSNQPQHF. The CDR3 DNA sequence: TGCAGTGCTACCCCAAGGGGGGACAGCAATCAGCCCCAGCATTTT.

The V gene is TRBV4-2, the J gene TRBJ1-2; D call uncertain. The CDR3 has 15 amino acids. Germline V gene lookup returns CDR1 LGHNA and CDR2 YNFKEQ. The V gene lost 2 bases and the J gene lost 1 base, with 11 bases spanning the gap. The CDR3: CASSQTEGLNYGYTF. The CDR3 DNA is TGTGCCAGCAGCCAAACTGAAGGGCTTAACTATGGCTACACCTTC.

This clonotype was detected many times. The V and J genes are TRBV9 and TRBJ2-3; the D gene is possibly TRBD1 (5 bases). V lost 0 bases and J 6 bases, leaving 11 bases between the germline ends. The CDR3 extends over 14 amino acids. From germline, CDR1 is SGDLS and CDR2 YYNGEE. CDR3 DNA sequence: TGTGCCAGCAGCGTAGCGCAGGGCGAGGATACGCAGTATTTT. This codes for CASSVAQGEDTQYF. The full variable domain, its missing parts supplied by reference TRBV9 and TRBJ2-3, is DSGVTQTPKHLITATGQRVTLRCSPRSGDLSVYWYQQSLDQGLQFLIQYYNGEERAKGNILERFSAQQFPDLHSELNLSSLELGDSALYFCASSVAQGEDTQYFGPGTRLTVL.

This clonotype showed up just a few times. The CDR3 reads CASSVRVGTGEIEAFF. CDR3 nucleotides: TGTGCCAGCAGCGTAAGGGTCGGGACAGGGGAGATTGAAGCTTTCTTT. The chain employs TRBV5-6 and TRBJ1-1, with 10 bases fitting TRBD1. The germline gives CDR1 SGHDT, CDR2 YYEEEE. This CDR3 spans 16 amino acids. V was clipped by 4 bases and J by 7 bases; unmatched bases: 13.

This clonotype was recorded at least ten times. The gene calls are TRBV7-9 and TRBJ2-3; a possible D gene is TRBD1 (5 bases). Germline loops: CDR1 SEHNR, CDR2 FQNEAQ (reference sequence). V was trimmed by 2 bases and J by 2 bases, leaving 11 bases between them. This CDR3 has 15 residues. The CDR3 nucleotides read TGTGCCAGCAGCTTAAGGCAGGGATCCACAGATACGCAGTATTTT. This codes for CASSLRQGSTDTQYF. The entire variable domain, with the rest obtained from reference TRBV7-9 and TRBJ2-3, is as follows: DTGVSQNPRHKITKRGQNVTFRCDPISEHNRLYWYRQTLGQGPEFLTYFQNEAQLEKSRLLSDRFSAERPKGSFSTLEIQRTEQGDSAMYLCASSLRQGSTDTQYFGPGTRLTVL.

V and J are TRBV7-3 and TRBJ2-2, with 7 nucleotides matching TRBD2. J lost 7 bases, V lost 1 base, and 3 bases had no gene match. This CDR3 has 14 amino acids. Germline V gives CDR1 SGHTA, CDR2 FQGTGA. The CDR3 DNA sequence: TGTGCCAGCAGCTTAAGGCGGGGGAACGGGGAGCTGTTTTTT. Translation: CASSLRRGNGELFF.

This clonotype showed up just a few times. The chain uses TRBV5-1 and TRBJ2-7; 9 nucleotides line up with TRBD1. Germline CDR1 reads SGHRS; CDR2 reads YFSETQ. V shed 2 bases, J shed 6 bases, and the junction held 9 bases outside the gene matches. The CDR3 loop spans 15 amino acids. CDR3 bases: TGCGCCAGCAGCTTTTCGGAACAGGGGGCAGGCGAGCAGTACTTC. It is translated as CASSFSEQGAGEQYF.

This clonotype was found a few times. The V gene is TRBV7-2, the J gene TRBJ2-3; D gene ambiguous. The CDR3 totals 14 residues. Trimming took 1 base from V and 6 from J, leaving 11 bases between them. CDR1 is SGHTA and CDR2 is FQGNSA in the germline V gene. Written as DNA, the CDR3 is TGTGCCAGCAGCTTAGAAGGTAAAAGGGATACGCAGTATTTT. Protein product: CASSLEGKRDTQYF.

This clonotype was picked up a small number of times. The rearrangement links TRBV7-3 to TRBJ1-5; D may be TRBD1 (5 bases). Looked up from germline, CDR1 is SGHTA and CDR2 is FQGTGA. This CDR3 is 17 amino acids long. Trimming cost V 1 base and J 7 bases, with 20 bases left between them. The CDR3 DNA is TGTGCCAGCAGCTTAAAGGGACCCCTCGAAAGGCGACAGCCCCAGCATTTT. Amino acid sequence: CASSLKGPLERRQPQHF.

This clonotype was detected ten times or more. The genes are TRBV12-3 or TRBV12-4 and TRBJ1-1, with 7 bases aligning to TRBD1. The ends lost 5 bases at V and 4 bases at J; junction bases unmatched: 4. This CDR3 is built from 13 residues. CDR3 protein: CASSDRAVTEAFF. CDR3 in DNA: TGTGCCAGCAGTGACAGGGCGGTCACTGAAGCTTTCTTT.